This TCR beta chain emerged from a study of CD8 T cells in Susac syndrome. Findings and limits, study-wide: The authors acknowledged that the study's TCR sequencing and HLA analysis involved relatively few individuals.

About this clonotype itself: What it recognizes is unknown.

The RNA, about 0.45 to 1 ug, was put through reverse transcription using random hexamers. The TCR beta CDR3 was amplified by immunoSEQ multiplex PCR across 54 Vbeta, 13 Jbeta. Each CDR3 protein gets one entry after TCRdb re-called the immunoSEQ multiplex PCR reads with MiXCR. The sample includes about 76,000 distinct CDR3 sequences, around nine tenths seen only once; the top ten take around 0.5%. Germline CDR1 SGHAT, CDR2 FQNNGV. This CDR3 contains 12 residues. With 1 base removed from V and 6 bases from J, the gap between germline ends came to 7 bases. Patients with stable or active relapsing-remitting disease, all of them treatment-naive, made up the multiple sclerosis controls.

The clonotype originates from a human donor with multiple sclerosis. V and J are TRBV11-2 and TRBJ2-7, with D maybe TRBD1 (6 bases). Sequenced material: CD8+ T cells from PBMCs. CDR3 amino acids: CASSLVGAEQYF. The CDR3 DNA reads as TGTGCCAGCAGCTTAGTGGGGGCCGAGCAGTACTTC. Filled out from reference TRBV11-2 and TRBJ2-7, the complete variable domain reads EAGVAQSPRYKIIEKRQSVAFWCNPISGHATLYWYQQILGQGPKLLIQFQNNGVVDDSQLPKDRFSAERLKGVDSTLKIQPAKLEDSAVYLCASSLVGAEQYFGPGTRLTVT.